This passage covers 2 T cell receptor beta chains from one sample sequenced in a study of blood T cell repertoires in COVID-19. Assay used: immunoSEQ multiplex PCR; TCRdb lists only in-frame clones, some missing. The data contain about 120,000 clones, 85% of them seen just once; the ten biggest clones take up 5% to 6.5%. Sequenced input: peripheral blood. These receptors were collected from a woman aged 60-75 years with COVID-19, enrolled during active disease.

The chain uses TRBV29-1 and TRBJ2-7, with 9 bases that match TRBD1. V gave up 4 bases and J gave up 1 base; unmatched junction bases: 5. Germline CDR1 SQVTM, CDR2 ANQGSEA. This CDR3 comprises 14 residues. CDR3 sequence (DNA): TGCAGCGTTGCACAGGGGGCTTCTTCCTACGAGCAGTACTTC. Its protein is CSVAQGASSYEQYF.

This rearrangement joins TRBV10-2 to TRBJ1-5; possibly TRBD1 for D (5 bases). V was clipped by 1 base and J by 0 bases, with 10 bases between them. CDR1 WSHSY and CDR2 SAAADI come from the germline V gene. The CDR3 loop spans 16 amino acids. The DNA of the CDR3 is TGCGCCAGCAGTGAGTTGGGGGGACCTAGCAATCAGCCCCAGCATTTT. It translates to CASSELGGPSNQPQHF.